This T cell receptor (beta chain) derives from a study of shared clonotypes between healthy human individuals. Every subset had its genomic DNA shared out evenly among several immunoSEQ plates. In the sorted-subset replicate PCRs, 150 to 200 ng DNA, 25,000 to 35,000 T cell genomes, was used. Sequenced by immunoSEQ multiplex PCR; TCRdb stores in-frame clones only, minus some. The profile shows 2 million to 2.5 million clones, approximately 93% of them singletons. The germline CDR1 and CDR2 sequences are MNHNY and SVGAGI (reference sequence). V shed 6 bases and J 6 bases; nucleotides not matched to a gene: 5. The CDR3 contains 14 residues. Details on this clone: Its matching antigen is unknown.

Whole-study results and caveats: The naive CD4 repertoires of several donors were compared, and approximately 5.3% of clonotypes were shared.

This sequence originates from a man between 18 and 35 years old in good health. Some clones in this sample may be carry-over from other donors' samples. The specimen sequenced was naive CD4+ T cells from PBMCs. Subset given: CD45RA+ positively selected. The V and J genes are TRBV6-6 and TRBJ2-7, with 13 positions matching TRBD2. CDR3 sequence reads: CASSYGTSGTEQYF. Here the CDR3 DNA reads TGTGCCAGCAGCTATGGGACTAGCGGGACCGAGCAGTACTTC.